One and the same sample provided the 4 T cell receptor beta chains below, sequenced in a study of T cell repertoires in cytomegalovirus infection. TCRdb fed the reads into MiXCR, producing one record per CDR3 protein. The table records some 450,000 distinct CDR3 sequences, 31% of them present only once. Sequencing input: PBMCs. All receptors come from a human donor in good health (CMV status not recorded). Some clones in this sample may be carry-over from other donors' samples.

This clonotype was observed a handful of times. The chain uses TRBV10-3 and TRBJ1-1, with D possibly TRBD1 on 6 matching bases. The CDR3 is 18 residues long. Trimming shortened V by 0 bases and J by 5 bases, and 22 bases separated the two germline ends. Germline assignment: CDR1 ENHRY and CDR2 SYGVKD. This chain's CDR3 is CAISESGGGIWVRTEAFF. CDR3 nucleotide sequence: TGTGCCATCAGTGAGTCGGGGGGGGGCATATGGGTACGGACTGAAGCTTTCTTT.

This clonotype was seen a few times. The chain employs TRBV12-3 or TRBV12-4 and TRBJ2-5; D gene unclear. CDR3 length: 10 amino acids. Trimming left V 5 bases short and J 13 bases short, with 11 bases between. The CDR3 reads CASSLSRLYF. DNA for the CDR3: TGTGCCAGCAGTCTATCCCGATTGTACTTC.

As for this clonotype: Since a much larger clone is just one base distant, this may be a read error. The CDR3 does not end in the conserved phenylalanine or tryptophan, so this is likely a read error. The chain joins TRBV7-2 to TRBJ2-3; maybe TRBD2 (5 bases). V was clipped by 4 bases and J by 4 bases, with 12 bases between them. Germline CDR1 is SGHTA and CDR2 is FQGNSA. The CDR3 has 14 amino acids. The CDR3 DNA is TGTGCCAGCAGCTCTCCGGGGTTGTCAGATACGCAGTATTCT. This sequence encodes CASSSPGLSDTQYS.

The sample holds many counts of this clonotype. The chain has TRBV7-9 and TRBJ2-1; 7 bases match TRBD1. This CDR3 spans 15 amino acids. After removal of 5 bases from V and 12 bases from J, the junction contained 16 bases not matched to a gene. Germline CDR1 SEHNR, CDR2 FQNEAQ (reference sequence). The CDR3 is CASSDPSHIGGRQFF. DNA of the CDR3: TGTGCCAGCAGCGACCCAAGCCACATAGGGGGCAGGCAGTTCTTC.